The present T cell receptor beta chain was sequenced within a study of cytomegalovirus exposure and HLA in healthy donors. The PCR used 60 Vbeta and 13 Jbeta primers. The data were produced by immunoSEQ multiplex PCR, yet TCRdb's version contains in-frame clones alone and is incomplete. The sample lists approximately 130,000 clones; approximately 8.9% were seen once. Specimen: PBMCs. The receptor comes from a woman between 40 and 50 years old in good health and CMV-seropositive.

Here the CDR3 reads CASSHWGQGAYEQYF. The CDR3 nucleotides read TGTGCCAGCAGCCACTGGGGACAGGGGGCCTACGAGCAGTACTTC. The genes are TRBV7-9 and TRBJ2-7, with TRBD1 identical over 11 bases. With V trimmed by 5 bases and J by 2 bases, 5 bases remained unmatched. The CDR3 has 15 residues. Looked up from germline, CDR1 is SEHNR and CDR2 is FQNEAQ (reference sequence).